What follows are 3 T cell receptor beta chains derived from one specimen sequenced in a study of T cells in Graves' hyperthyroidism and ophthalmopathy. TCR beta CDR3 region amplification was performed from RNA transcripts. HTBI primers were used for first-round RT-PCR of the TCR CDR3. TCRdb independently ran MiXCR on the multiplex PCR reads; one entry per CDR3 protein. The sample has about 410,000 distinct CDR3 sequences; around 15% are singletons. Sample: blood. The origin of the receptors is a man between 18 and 29 years old with Graves' ophthalmopathy.

This clonotype showed up many times. The DNA of the CDR3 is TGCGCCAGCAGCTTGGGCAGCGGACTCTCCTACGAGCAGTACTTC. This encodes CASSLGSGLSYEQYF. The V and J genes are TRBV5-1 and TRBJ2-7; the D gene is possibly TRBD2 (5 bases). From germline, CDR1 is SGHRS and CDR2 YFSETQ. The CDR3 sequence is 15 residues long. V lost 0 bases, J lost 0 bases, and 10 bases lay in between.

In regard to this clonotype: Given a much more abundant clone one base away, this may be a read error. The V gene is TRBV9, the J gene TRBJ1-3; D call uncertain. Trimming left V 2 bases short and J 2 bases short, with 8 bases between. The CDR3 has 14 amino acids. Germline lookup yields CDR1 SGDLS and CDR2 YYNGEE. DNA for the CDR3: TGTGCCAGCAGCGTGGGAGACCCTGGAAACACCATATATTTT. Translating gives CASSVGDPGNTIYF.

Here the CDR3 reads CAWSGLARTDTQYF. The DNA of the CDR3 is TGTGCCTGGAGTGGACTAGCGCGCACAGATACGCAGTATTTT. V and J are TRBV30 and TRBJ2-3; 8 nucleotides match TRBD2. CDR1 is GTSNPN and CDR2 is SVGIG in the germline V gene (reference sequence). This CDR3 comprises 14 residues. Unmatched junction bases numbered 1, after V lost 1 base and J lost 1 base.